A single sample is the source of the 8 T cell receptor beta chains below, sequenced in a study of T cell responses to AZD1222 COVID-19 vaccine. Sequenced by immunoSEQ multiplex PCR; TCRdb stores in-frame clones only, minus some. The sample consists of around 130,000 clones, approximately 90% of them appearing once. Specimen: peripheral blood, collected 28 days after the second AZD1222 dose. These receptors all come from an adult who received the AZD1222 COVID-19 vaccine.

V usage is TRBV27 and J usage is TRBJ2-3; TRBD2 matches at 11 bases. Germline lookup yields CDR1 MNHEY and CDR2 SMNVEV (reference sequence). The V and J ends lost 2 bases and 3 bases, in that order; junction bases with no gene match: 1. The CDR3 runs 15 residues. The CDR3 DNA sequence: TGTGCCAGCAGTTTAGGGACTAGCGGAACAGATACGCAGTATTTT. Translation: CASSLGTSGTDTQYF.

V and J are TRBV5-5 and TRBJ2-1; unclear D gene. V was cut by 2 bases and J by 0 bases, with 9 bases left in between. The length of the CDR3 is 15 residues. Germline V CDR1 and CDR2: SGHKS, YYEKEE (reference sequence). The CDR3 sequence: CASSLGPYSYNEQFF. The CDR3 coding sequence is TGTGCCAGCAGCTTAGGACCTTACTCCTACAATGAGCAGTTCTTC.

V gene TRBV7-9 combines with J gene TRBJ1-1, with D unresolved. CDR3 size: 15 residues. Between the trimmed V and J ends, which lost 1 base and 1 base, there was a span of 10 bases. The germline V gene has CDR1 SEHNR and CDR2 FQNEAQ (reference sequence). Here the CDR3 reads CASSLGVGGNTEAFF. The CDR3 DNA follows: TGTGCCAGCAGCTTAGGGGTTGGTGGGAACACTGAAGCTTTCTTT. Drawing the rest from reference TRBV7-9 and TRBJ1-1, the complete variable domain is DTGVSQNPRHKITKRGQNVTFRCDPISEHNRLYWYRQTLGQGPEFLTYFQNEAQLEKSRLLSDRFSAERPKGSFSTLEIQRTEQGDSAMYLCASSLGVGGNTEAFFGQGTRLTVV.

V usage is TRBV3-1 (or the pseudogene TRBV3-2) and J usage is TRBJ1-1, with TRBD1 as a possible D gene (6 bases). The CDR3 consists of 14 residues. Germline V gene data show CDR1 as LGHDT and CDR2 as YNNKEL (reference sequence). V was clipped by 2 bases and J by 6 bases, with 13 bases between them. CDR3 bases: TGTGCCAGCAGCCAACTTACAGGGATCGCTGAAGCTTTCTTT. It codes for CASSQLTGIAEAFF.

The chain has TRBV6-5 and TRBJ1-1; D perhaps matches TRBD1 (5 bases). Trimming pared 5 bases from V and 7 bases from J, leaving 17 bases between. This CDR3 is 14 amino acids long. The germline V gene encodes CDR1 MNHEY and CDR2 SVGAGI. CDR3 bases: TGTGCCAGCAGTAGGAACCGGGACGGCCGTGAAGCTTTCTTT. Its protein product is CASSRNRDGREAFF.

The rearrangement joins TRBV7-2 to TRBJ2-3; 8 nucleotides agree with TRBD2. From germline, CDR1 is SGHTA and CDR2 FQGNSA. This CDR3 has 14 residues. The ends lost 5 bases at V and 4 bases at J; junction bases unmatched: 5. In nucleotides, the CDR3 is TGTGCCAGCAGCCCCGGGAGGGGTGCAGATACGCAGTATTTT. It translates to CASSPGRGADTQYF.

The chain carries TRBV6-5 and TRBJ1-2; D is undetermined. V was pared by 6 bases and J by 3 bases, with 14 bases between. CDR3 length: 14 amino acids. The germline CDR1 and CDR2 sequences are MNHEY and SVGAGI. DNA for the CDR3: TGTGCCAGCAGGGGGAACGGGTGGGACTATGGCTACACCTTC. It yields the protein CASRGNGWDYGYTF.

V and J are TRBV6-2 or TRBV6-3 and TRBJ2-5, with TRBD2 identical over 10 bases. The CDR3 has 16 residues. CDR1 is MNHEY and CDR2 is SVGEGT in the germline V gene. Trimming removed 6 bases from V and 5 bases from J; junction bases left unmatched: 12. The DNA of the CDR3 is TGTGCCAGCAGCCGGACGACTAGCGGGTTTCGGGAGACCCAGTACTTC. This encodes CASSRTTSGFRETQYF.